A selection of T cell receptor beta chains follows, all from one sample in a study of PD-1 blockade in classical Hodgkin lymphoma. Measured with immunoSEQ multiplex PCR; TCRdb has only the in-frame clones, and not every one. The profile shows approximately 29,000 clones, approximately 80% of them singletons. Sequences were derived from peripheral blood mononuclear cells (PBMCs), sampled before the fourth cycle of nivolumab. These receptors all come from a human donor with classical Hodgkin lymphoma. Each CDR3 is given with its conserved first and last residue. D genes are given only for firm matches. Clone size is given for some rows only: seen once, a few or many times, or a class if the clone is expanded.

>TRBV11-2|TRBJ1-2|-|few
CASSSFSGRGYTF
TGTGCCAGCAGCTCATTTTCGGGGCGTGGCTACACCTTC
>TRBV4-2|TRBJ1-1|-|-
CASSLGYPTEAFF
TGTGCCAGCAGCTTGGGATATCCCACTGAAGCTTTCTTT
>TRBV11-2|TRBJ1-3|-|once
CASSWWAGASGNTIYF
TGTGCCAGCAGCTGGTGGGCCGGGGCCTCTGGAAACACCATATATTTT
>TRBV7-2|TRBJ2-7|-|-
CASSFVGGLGEQYF
TGTGCCAGCAGCTTTGTCGGGGGCCTTGGCGAGCAGTACTTC
>TRBV6-6|TRBJ1-2|-|-
CASSPEKGTYGYTF
TGTGCCAGCAGCCCAGAGAAAGGGACCTATGGCTACACCTTC
>TRBV21-1|TRBJ2-2|-|-
CASSSPPGTGELFF
TGTGCCAGCAGCTCCCCACCGGGCACCGGGGAGCTGTTTTTT
>TRBV7-2|TRBJ2-2|TRBD1|-
CASSRQGTGELFF
TGTGCCAGCAGTCGACAGGGTACCGGGGAGCTGTTTTTT
>TRBV6-1|TRBJ1-3|TRBD1|-
CASSSQTGAGNTIYF
TGTGCCAGCAGTTCCCAGACAGGGGCCGGAAACACCATATATTTT
>TRBV30|TRBJ1-2|-|-
CAWSVRNWGNYGYTF
TGTGCCTGGAGTGTACGTAATTGGGGTAACTATGGCTACACCTTC
>TRBV5-6|TRBJ1-6|TRBD1|-
CASSRLLDRIARNSPLHF
TGTGCCAGCAGCCGGTTACTGGACAGGATCGCACGGAATTCACCCCTCCACTTT
>TRBV7-8|TRBJ2-6|-|-
CASRRGGPGANVLTF
TGTGCCAGCAGACGTGGGGGCCCTGGGGCCAACGTCCTGACTTTC
>TRBV7-9|TRBJ2-4|-|-
CASSSPTLGLAKNIQYF
TGTGCCAGCAGCTCCCCAACCCTCGGGCTAGCCAAAAACATTCAGTACTTC
>TRBV9|TRBJ2-5|-|-
CASSVDTQETQYF
TGTGCCAGCAGCGTAGACACCCAAGAGACCCAGTACTTC
>TRBV9|TRBJ2-1|-|-
CASSVPRSGAFGEQFF
TGTGCCAGCAGCGTACCGAGGAGTGGGGCCTTTGGTGAGCAGTTCTTC